These 11 T cell receptor beta chains originate from one sample sequenced in a study of blood T cell repertoires in COVID-19. The protocol was immunoSEQ multiplex PCR, while the TCRdb copy is restricted to in-frame clones and leaves out a portion. The sample records 140,000 to 150,000 clones, roughly 77% being singletons. The specimen was peripheral blood. The receptors were gathered from a man aged 55 to 69 with acute or convalescent COVID-19.

The V call is TRBV18, the J call TRBJ2-2; 11 nucleotides line up with TRBD2. Germline V gene data show CDR1 as KGHSH and CDR2 as LQKENI. CDR3 length: 15 amino acids. V was pared by 6 bases and J by 4 bases, with 4 bases of the junction left unmatched. CDR3 in DNA: TGTGCCAGCTCTCCAACTAGCGGGAGCACCGGGGAGCTGTTTTTT. It translates to CASSPTSGSTGELFF.

Only a few counts were recorded for this clone. The V gene is TRBV2, the J gene TRBJ1-2, with D unresolved. CDR3 length: 12 residues. The germline CDR1 and CDR2 sequences are SNHLY and FYNNEI. V gave up 5 bases and J gave up 8 bases, with 12 bases separating them. Written as DNA, the CDR3 is TGTGCCAGCAGTTACGGGGAGTCCGGCTACACCTTC. Protein: CASSYGESGYTF.

The chain has TRBV15 and TRBJ2-1, with 9 bases fitting TRBD2. There are 17 residues in the CDR3. Looked up from germline, CDR1 is LNHNV and CDR2 is YYDKDF (reference sequence). The V gene end was trimmed by 4 bases and the J gene end by 3 bases; junction bases not matched to a gene: 10. CDR3 DNA: TGTGCCACCAGCACGCCCTGGGGACTAGCAGACTACAATGAGCAGTTCTTC. This encodes CATSTPWGLADYNEQFF.

This clone has a handful of counts. This sequence joins TRBV6-6 and TRBJ2-1; TRBD1 agrees at 10 bases. Germline V lookup: CDR1 MNHNY, CDR2 SVGAGI (reference sequence). CDR3 size: 13 residues. The trim removed 2 bases at V and 11 bases at J, leaving 3 bases unmatched. The CDR3 protein is CASSYGDRGQQFF. For the CDR3, the DNA is TGTGCCAGCAGTTACGGGGACAGGGGACAGCAGTTCTTC.

This clone was observed a handful of times. The chain employs TRBV5-1 and TRBJ2-1; 8 bases are shared with TRBD1. From germline, CDR1 is SGHRS and CDR2 YFSETQ. The length of the CDR3 is 15 residues. Trimming at V came to 0 bases and at J to 9 bases, leaving 8 bases not matched to a gene. The CDR3 DNA sequence: TGCGCCAGCAGCTTGGGGCAGGGGGCAAGGAGTGAGCAGTTCTTC. This gives the protein CASSLGQGARSEQFF.

The gene calls are TRBV5-4 and TRBJ2-2; 11 positions match TRBD2. This CDR3 has 15 amino acids. V was pared by 4 bases and J by 6 bases, with 5 bases of the junction left unmatched. In germline, CDR1 is SGHNT, CDR2 YYREEE (reference sequence). CDR3 in DNA: TGTGCCAGCAGCCACACTAGCGGGAGCTCCGGGGAGCTGTTTTTT. Its translation: CASSHTSGSSGELFF.

This clone is a singleton in its sample. The chain couples TRBV7-3 to TRBJ2-3; 10 bases align to TRBD2. The V gene's germline CDR1 is SGHTA and CDR2 FQGTGA. This CDR3 region has 15 residues. The V gene end was trimmed by 4 bases and the J gene end by 1 base; junction bases not matched to a gene: 2. CDR3 DNA: TGTGCCAGCAGCTCTAGCGGGAGTGGCACAGATACGCAGTATTTT. It codes for CASSSSGSGTDTQYF.

V gene TRBV2 combines with J gene TRBJ2-1; 10 bases are shared with TRBD2. CDR1 and CDR2 from the germline V gene are SNHLY and FYNNEI. Trimming took 2 bases from V and 6 from J; bases not matched to a gene: 13. The CDR3 has 18 amino acids. CDR3 amino acids: CASSEWTSGSRAGNEQFF. CDR3 nucleotides: TGTGCCAGCAGTGAATGGACTAGCGGAAGCAGAGCGGGCAATGAGCAGTTCTTC. The full variable domain, rest sourced from reference TRBV2 and TRBJ2-1, is EPEVTQTPSHQVTQMGQEVILRCVPISNHLYFYWYRQILGQKVEFLVSFYNNEISEKSEIFDDQFSVERPDGSNFTLKIRSTKLEDSAMYFCASSEWTSGSRAGNEQFFGPGTRLTVL.

The chain is built from TRBV4-2 and TRBJ2-5; the match to TRBD1 covers 10 bases. Germline CDR1 and CDR2: LGHNA and YNFKEQ. This CDR3 region has 14 residues. The V gene end was trimmed by 3 bases and the J gene end by 5 bases; junction bases not matched to a gene: 3. The CDR3, as DNA: TGTGCCAGCAGCCAGATGGACAGGGGGGAGACCCAGTACTTC. This translates into CASSQMDRGETQYF.

The J gene is TRBJ1-1, the V gene TRBV28; 10 bases match TRBD1. CDR3 size: 15 residues. Germline loops: CDR1 MDHEN, CDR2 SYDVKM. The V and J ends lost 5 bases and 3 bases, in that order; junction bases with no gene match: 6. CDR3 coding DNA: TGTGCCAGCAGTGGAGGGACAGGGGTTGACACTGAAGCTTTCTTT. It is translated as CASSGGTGVDTEAFF.

V and J are TRBV5-1 and TRBJ2-5; TRBD2 matches at 10 bases. The germline gives CDR1 SGHRS, CDR2 YFSETQ. This CDR3 region has 16 residues. With V trimmed by 4 bases and J by 5 bases, 11 bases remained unmatched. As DNA, the CDR3 is TGCGCCAGCAGCCAGACATTAGCGGGAGGAGGTGAGACCCAGTACTTC. The encoded protein is CASSQTLAGGGETQYF.